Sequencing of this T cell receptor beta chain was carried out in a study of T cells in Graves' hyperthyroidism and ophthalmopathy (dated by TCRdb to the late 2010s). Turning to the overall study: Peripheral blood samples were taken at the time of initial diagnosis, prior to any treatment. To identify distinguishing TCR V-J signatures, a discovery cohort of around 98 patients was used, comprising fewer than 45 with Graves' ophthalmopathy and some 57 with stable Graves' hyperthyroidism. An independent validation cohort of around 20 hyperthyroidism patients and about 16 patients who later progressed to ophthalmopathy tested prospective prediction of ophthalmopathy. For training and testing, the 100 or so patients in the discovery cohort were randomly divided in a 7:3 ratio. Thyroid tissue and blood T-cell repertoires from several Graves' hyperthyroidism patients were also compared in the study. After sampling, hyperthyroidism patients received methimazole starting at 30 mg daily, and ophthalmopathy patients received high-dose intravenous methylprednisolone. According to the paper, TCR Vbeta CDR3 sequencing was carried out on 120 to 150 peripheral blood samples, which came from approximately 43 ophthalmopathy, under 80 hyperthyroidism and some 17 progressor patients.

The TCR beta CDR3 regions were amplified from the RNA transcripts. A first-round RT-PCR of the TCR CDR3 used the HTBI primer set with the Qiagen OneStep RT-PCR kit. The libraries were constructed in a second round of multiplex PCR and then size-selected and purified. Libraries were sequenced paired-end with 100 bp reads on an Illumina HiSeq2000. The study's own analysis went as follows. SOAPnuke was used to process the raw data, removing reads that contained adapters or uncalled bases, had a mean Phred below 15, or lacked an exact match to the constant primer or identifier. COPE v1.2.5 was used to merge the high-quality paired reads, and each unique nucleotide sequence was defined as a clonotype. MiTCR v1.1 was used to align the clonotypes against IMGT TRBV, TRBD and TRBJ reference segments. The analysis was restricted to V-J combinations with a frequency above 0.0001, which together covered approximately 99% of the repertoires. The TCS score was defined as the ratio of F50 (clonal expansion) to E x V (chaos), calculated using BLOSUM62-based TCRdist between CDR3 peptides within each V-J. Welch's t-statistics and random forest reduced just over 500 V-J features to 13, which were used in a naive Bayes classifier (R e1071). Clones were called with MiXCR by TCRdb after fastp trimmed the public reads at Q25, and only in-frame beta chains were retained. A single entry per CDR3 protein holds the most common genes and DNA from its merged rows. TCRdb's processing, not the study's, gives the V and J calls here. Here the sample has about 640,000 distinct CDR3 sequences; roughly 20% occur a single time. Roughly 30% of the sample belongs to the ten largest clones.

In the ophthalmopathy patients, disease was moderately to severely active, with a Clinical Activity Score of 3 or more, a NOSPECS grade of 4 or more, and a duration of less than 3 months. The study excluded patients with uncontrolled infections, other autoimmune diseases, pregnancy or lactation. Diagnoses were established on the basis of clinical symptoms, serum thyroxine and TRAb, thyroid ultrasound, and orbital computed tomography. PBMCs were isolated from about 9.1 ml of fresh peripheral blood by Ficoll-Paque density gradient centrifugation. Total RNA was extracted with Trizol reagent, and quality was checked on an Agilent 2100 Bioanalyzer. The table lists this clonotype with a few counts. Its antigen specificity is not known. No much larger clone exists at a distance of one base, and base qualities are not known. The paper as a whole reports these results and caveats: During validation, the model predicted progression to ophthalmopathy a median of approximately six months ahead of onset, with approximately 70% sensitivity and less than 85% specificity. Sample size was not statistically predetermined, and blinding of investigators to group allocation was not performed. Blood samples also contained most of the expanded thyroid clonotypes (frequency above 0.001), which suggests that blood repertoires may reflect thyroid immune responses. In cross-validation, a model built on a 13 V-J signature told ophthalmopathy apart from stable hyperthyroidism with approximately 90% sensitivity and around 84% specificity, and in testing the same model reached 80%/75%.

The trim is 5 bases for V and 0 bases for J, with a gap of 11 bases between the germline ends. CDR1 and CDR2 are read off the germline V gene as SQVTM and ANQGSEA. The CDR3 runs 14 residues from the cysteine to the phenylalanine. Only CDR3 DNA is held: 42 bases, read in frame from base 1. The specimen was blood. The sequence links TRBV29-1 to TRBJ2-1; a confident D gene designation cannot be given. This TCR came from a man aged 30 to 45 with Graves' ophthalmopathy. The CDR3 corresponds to CSVPMGSSYNEQFF. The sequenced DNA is TGCAGCGTTCCCATGGGTAGCTCCTACAATGAGCAGTTCTTC.